Shown below are 12 T cell receptor beta chains from a single sample sequenced in a study of CXCR3-negative and CXCR3-positive naive CD8 T cells. All TRB cDNA libraries came from 5' RACE performed with UMI labels. TCRdb re-analyzed the 5' RACE reads; it lists each CDR3 protein once, without DNA. The listing contains 100,000 to 150,000 distinct CDR3 sequences. Sequenced material: naive CXCR3- CD8+ T cells from blood. Subset indicated: CD45RO-CCR7+CD27+CD95- naive CD8+ T cells lacking CXCR3 (TNR3-). The source is a human donor in good health. Some clones in this sample may be carry-over from other donors' samples.

V and J are TRBV5-1 and TRBJ2-1; TCRdb's D call, TRBD1, is unchecked because there is no DNA. Germline V gene data show CDR1 as SGHRS and CDR2 as YFSETQ. The CDR3 consists of 20 residues. This CDR3 reads CASSLAGRHISGRGGNEQFF.

The genes are TRBV2 and TRBJ2-7; lacking DNA, the TRBD2 call made by TCRdb goes unchecked. The CDR3 sequence is 14 residues long. Germline values: CDR1 SNHLY, CDR2 FYNNEI. This CDR3 reads CASGISGGTYEQYF.

CDR3 in amino acids: CASKDSVPEAFF. The chain combines TRBV2 with TRBJ1-1. Per the germline V gene, CDR1 is SNHLY and CDR2 is FYNNEI. This CDR3 comprises 12 residues.

This sequence joins TRBV18 and TRBJ2-2. Germline V gene sequence: CDR1 KGHSH, CDR2 LQKENI. The CDR3 runs 14 residues. CDR3 in amino acids: CASSAAGNTGELFF.

The chain recombines TRBV3-1 with TRBJ2-7; TCRdb's D call of TRBD1 is untestable without DNA. Germline lookup yields CDR1 LGHDT and CDR2 YNNKEL (reference sequence). The CDR3 loop spans 14 amino acids. CDR3: CASSPPDRVHEQYF.

The chain is built from TRBV21-1 and TRBJ2-7; TCRdb's assignment of TRBD1 cannot be checked, as there is no DNA. TRBV21-1 is deemed a pseudogene. The CDR3 length is 16 residues. CDR3 residues: CASTKGLRDREYEQYF.

This chain links TRBV20-1 with TRBJ1-1. The CDR3 has 15 residues. CDR1 DFQATT and CDR2 SNEGSKA come from the germline V gene (reference sequence). CDR3 sequence: CSARVEGSGNTEAFF.

V usage is TRBV6-5 and J usage is TRBJ2-2. Germline CDR1 MNHEY, CDR2 SVGAGI. The CDR3 sequence is 13 residues long. The CDR3 sequence is CASSYQNTGELFF.

The gene calls are TRBV20-1 and TRBJ2-2; TCRdb's D call of TRBD1 is untestable without DNA. The CDR3 runs to 16 residues. Germline V lookup: CDR1 DFQATT, CDR2 SNEGSKA (reference sequence). CDR3: CSARDRDRKNTGELFF.

This chain links TRBV29-1 with TRBJ2-7; TCRdb names TRBD1, which stays unverified in the absence of DNA. The CDR3 runs to 15 residues. Germline CDR1 is SQVTM and CDR2 is ANQGSEA. The CDR3 loop is CSVEDPGTGFGEQYF.

The rearrangement joins TRBV7-9 to TRBJ2-7. The CDR3 is 14 amino acids. CDR1 is SEHNR and CDR2 is FQNEAQ in the germline V gene (reference sequence). The chain's CDR3 is CASSLVTGLYEQYF.

This chain uses TRBV12-3 or TRBV12-4 with TRBJ2-3; TCRdb gives TRBD2 as the D gene, but with no DNA this cannot be confirmed. CDR3 length: 20 residues. CDR3 in amino acids: CASSFQLRGQRGEGTDTQYF.